One sample yielded the 21 T cell receptor beta chains listed below, sequenced in a study of blood T cell repertoires in COVID-19. Sequenced by immunoSEQ multiplex PCR; TCRdb stores in-frame clones only, minus some. The sample holds around 53,000 clones; just under 90% are singletons and the top ten take under 4.5%. Sequencing used peripheral blood. The receptors derive from a man aged 45-65 years with acute or convalescent COVID-19.

V gene TRBV12-3 or TRBV12-4 combines with J gene TRBJ2-5, with D possibly being TRBD2 (5 bases). Between the trimmed V and J ends, which lost 3 bases and 5 bases, there was a span of 10 bases. The CDR3 sequence is 13 residues long. Here the CDR3 reads CASSLVGSETQYF. DNA for the CDR3: TGTGCCAGCAGTTTGGTGGGGAGCGAGACCCAGTACTTC.

The V and J genes are TRBV7-2 and TRBJ2-1; TRBD2 matches at 10 bases. V lost 5 bases, J lost 8 bases, and 12 bases stayed unmatched. The CDR3 consists of 16 residues. CDR1 SGHTA and CDR2 FQGNSA come from the germline V gene. For the CDR3, the DNA is TGTGCCAGCAGCCCGTGGACTAGCGGCCCAAGGGATGAGCAGTTCTTC. As protein: CASSPWTSGPRDEQFF.

The rearrangement uses TRBV20-1 and TRBJ2-7, with a possible D match to TRBD2 (5 bases). CDR3 length equals 13 residues. Trimming stripped 3 bases from V and 8 bases from J, with 17 bases between. Germline CDR1 and CDR2: DFQATT and SNEGSKA (reference sequence). CDR3 DNA: TGCAGTGCTAGTTCGAGGGCCGCACCCCAGCAGTACTTC. Translated, it gives CSASSRAAPQQYF.

The V call is TRBV11-2, the J call TRBJ2-1; D is perhaps TRBD2 (6 bases). Per the germline V gene, CDR1 is SGHAT and CDR2 is FQNNGV. The V end was cut by 0 bases, the J end by 10 bases, with 13 bases between. CDR3 length equals 14 residues. CDR3 nucleotides: TGTGCCAGCAGCTTAGATCCGGGGGTACGGGAGCAGTTCTTC. It yields the protein CASSLDPGVREQFF.

This clone was observed a few times. This chain uses TRBV16 with TRBJ1-2, with 7 positions matching TRBD1. The CDR3 loop spans 14 amino acids. Germline V gene sequence: CDR1 KGHSY, CDR2 FQNENV. Trimming removed 2 bases from V and 1 base from J; junction bases left unmatched: 1. The chain's CDR3 is CASSQAGGNYGYTF. The CDR3 DNA reads as TGTGCCAGCAGCCAAGCAGGGGGTAACTATGGCTACACCTTC.

With regard to this clone: One end of the junction is discordant with germline, which a read error may explain. The chain carries TRBV12-3 or TRBV12-4 and TRBJ1-5; 8 bases map to TRBD1. The CDR3 covers 12 residues. Here the CDR3 reads CASSLGSDRVRF. The CDR3 DNA reads as TGTGCCAGCAGTTTAGGTTCGGACAGGGTGCGTTTT.

The chain joins TRBV5-5 to TRBJ1-5; 8 nucleotides match TRBD1. Looked up from germline, CDR1 is SGHKS and CDR2 is YYEKEE (reference sequence). The CDR3 sequence is 16 residues long. V lost 4 bases and J lost 0; bases outside the gene matches: 6. CDR3 sequence reads: CASSIGQGNSNQPQHF. The CDR3 DNA reads TGTGCCAGCAGCATTGGACAGGGAAATAGCAATCAGCCCCAGCATTTT.

V is TRBV6-5 and J is TRBJ1-1; the D is unclear. The CDR3 is 12 residues long. CDR1 is MNHEY and CDR2 is SVGAGI in the germline V gene. V shed 10 bases and J shed 3 bases, with 12 bases lying between them. This CDR3 reads CATRSLHTEAFF. In nucleotides, the CDR3 is TGTGCCACCCGGTCCCTACACACTGAAGCTTTCTTT.

The chain has TRBV13 and TRBJ2-7; 10 nucleotides line up with TRBD2. The CDR3 has 15 residues. The germline V gene encodes CDR1 PRHDT and CDR2 FYEKMQ (reference sequence). After removal of 4 bases from V and 4 bases from J, the junction contained 7 bases not matched to a gene. The CDR3 protein is CASSYASGSRYEQYF. The CDR3 nucleotides read TGTGCCAGCAGCTACGCTAGCGGGAGTAGGTACGAGCAGTACTTC. Based on the CDR3 plus reference TRBV13 and TRBJ2-7, the full variable domain is AAGVIQSPRHLIKEKRETATLKCYPIPRHDTVYWYQQGPGQDPQFLISFYEKMQSDKGSIPDRFSAQQFSDYHSELNMSSLELGDSALYFCASSYASGSRYEQYFGPGTRLTVT.

J is TRBJ1-6 and V is TRBV7-9; D gene unclear. This CDR3 contains 15 residues. The germline CDR1 and CDR2 sequences are SEHNR and FQNEAQ (reference sequence). The V and J ends lost 7 bases and 7 bases respectively, with 17 bases between them. The CDR3 DNA reads TGTGCCAGCACCCATTACCGGCCGGGGAATTCACCCCTCCACTTT. Translation gives CASTHYRPGNSPLHF.

The J gene is TRBJ1-1, the V gene TRBV18; D remains ambiguous. This CDR3 comprises 15 residues. V lost 3 bases and J lost 1, with 12 bases in between. The germline gives CDR1 KGHSH, CDR2 LQKENI. Here the CDR3 reads CASSPSVAQNTEAFF. In DNA form, the CDR3 reads TGTGCCAGCTCACCCTCCGTGGCTCAGAACACTGAAGCTTTCTTT.

This chain joins TRBV28 and TRBJ2-3; possible D gene TRBD1, 5 bases. This CDR3 comprises 15 residues. V was clipped by 6 bases and J by 5 bases, with 18 bases between them. Germline CDR1 is MDHEN and CDR2 is SYDVKM. The CDR3 DNA sequence: TGTGCCAGCAGGCTGACTTTTACAGGACAAGATACGCAGTATTTT. Encoded protein: CASRLTFTGQDTQYF.

This CDR3 reads CASSASWTNTGELFF. Here the CDR3 DNA reads TGTGCCAGCAGCGCTAGTTGGACGAACACCGGGGAGCTGTTTTTT. The V call is TRBV11-2, the J call TRBJ2-2; no clear D. The germline CDR1 and CDR2 sequences are SGHAT and FQNNGV. The CDR3 covers 15 residues. The germline V and J ends were trimmed by 5 bases and 0 bases, with 10 bases remaining between them.

The genes are TRBV19 and TRBJ1-5; perhaps TRBD1 as D (5 bases). V was cut by 6 bases and J by 0 bases, with 18 bases left in between. Germline values: CDR1 LNHDA, CDR2 SQIVND (reference sequence). CDR3 length: 17 residues. The CDR3 coding sequence is TGTGCCAGTAGGTATTCCGGGACTTCATATAGCAATCAGCCCCAGCATTTT. Translation gives CASRYSGTSYSNQPQHF.

The chain uses TRBV5-1 and TRBJ2-3; no clear D. Trimming pared 0 bases from V and 0 bases from J, leaving 8 bases between. The germline gives CDR1 SGHRS, CDR2 YFSETQ. The CDR3 is 15 residues long. Here the CDR3 DNA reads TGCGCCAGCAGCTTGGAGCGACCCAGCACAGATACGCAGTATTTT. Protein: CASSLERPSTDTQYF.

The chain joins TRBV2 to TRBJ2-7; 8 positions match TRBD1. V lost 7 bases to trimming and J lost 2 bases; unmatched junction nucleotides: 4. This CDR3 contains 13 residues. CDR1 and CDR2 (germline): SNHLY, FYNNEI. CDR3 nucleotide sequence: TGTGCCAGCACCCCGACAGGGGCCTACGAGCAGTACTTC. Its protein is CASTPTGAYEQYF.

CDR3 bases: TGTGCCAGCAGTTTAGGGGTTAATTCACCCCTCCACTTT. Its protein product is CASSLGVNSPLHF. The genes are TRBV6-6 and TRBJ1-6; a weak D match, TRBD1 (5 bases). The CDR3 loop spans 13 amino acids. CDR1 is MNHNY and CDR2 is SVGAGI in the germline V gene (reference sequence). V was clipped by 4 bases and J by 6 bases, with 7 bases between them.

V and J are TRBV28 and TRBJ2-5, with D perhaps TRBD1 (5 bases). The germline CDR1 and CDR2 sequences are MDHEN and SYDVKM. V dropped 1 base and J dropped 3 bases, with 9 bases sitting between them. This CDR3 spans 14 amino acids. The CDR3 DNA reads TGTGCCAGCAGTTTATTCATAGGGGAAGAGACCCAGTACTTC. Its protein is CASSLFIGEETQYF.

The chain employs TRBV6-1 and TRBJ2-1, with TRBD2 matching over 7 bases. The V segment lost 3 bases and the J segment 5 bases; nucleotides outside the gene matches: 7. CDR3 length: 15 amino acids. Per the germline V gene, CDR1 is MNHNS and CDR2 is SASEGT. The CDR3 loop reads CASSDRLADNNEQFF. The DNA for the CDR3 is TGTGCCAGCAGTGATAGACTAGCTGATAACAATGAGCAGTTCTTC.

V and J are TRBV5-1 and TRBJ2-5; weak D call: TRBD2 (5 bases). Deletions cut 0 bases from V and 2 bases from J, with 14 bases between. CDR1 and CDR2 (germline): SGHRS, YFSETQ. The CDR3 runs 16 residues. The CDR3 nucleotides are TGCGCCAGCAGCTTGGGGAGGTCGGCAATTCAAGAGACCCAGTACTTC. Protein: CASSLGRSAIQETQYF.

This chain joins TRBV3-1 (or the pseudogene TRBV3-2) and TRBJ2-5, with 7 bases lining up with TRBD1. The CDR3 contains 15 residues. Germline V gene sequence: CDR1 LGHDT, CDR2 YNNKEL (reference sequence). Losses at the gene ends were 2 bases for V and 5 bases for J; bases not matched to a gene: 8. This chain's CDR3 is CASSQWTGVMETQYF. DNA of the CDR3: TGTGCCAGCAGCCAATGGACAGGCGTTATGGAGACCCAGTACTTC.